Following are 32 T cell receptor beta chains from one sample sequenced in a study of shared clonotypes between healthy human individuals. Produced via immunoSEQ multiplex PCR; TCRdb's table is partial and in-frame only. The sample lists about 1,500,000 clones, over 95% occurring once. The sequenced material came from naive CD4+ T cells sorted from blood. Subset defined: CD45RA+ positively selected. The receptor source for this set is a man aged 30-40 years in good health.

This chain connects TRBV2 to TRBJ1-1; D not certain. The CDR3 spans 13 residues. The V and J ends lost 1 base and 4 bases respectively, with 7 bases between them. Germline V lookup: CDR1 SNHLY, CDR2 FYNNEI. CDR3 loop: CASSEDAFTEAFF. CDR3 coding DNA: TGTGCCAGCAGTGAAGATGCCTTCACTGAAGCTTTCTTT. Combining the CDR3 with reference TRBV2 and TRBJ1-1 gives the whole variable domain EPEVTQTPSHQVTQMGQEVILRCVPISNHLYFYWYRQILGQKVEFLVSFYNNEISEKSEIFDDQFSVERPDGSNFTLKIRSTKLEDSAMYFCASSEDAFTEAFFGQGTRLTVV.

On this clone itself: The same CDR3 is also encoded by other DNA sequences in this sample. V and J are TRBV5-1 and TRBJ2-1, with D perhaps TRBD1 (6 bases). The V gene lost 3 bases and the J gene lost 0 bases, with 10 bases spanning the gap. Germline loops: CDR1 SGHRS, CDR2 YFSETQ. This CDR3 region has 15 residues. The CDR3 sequence is CASSWTDSSYNEQFF. The CDR3, as DNA: TGCGCCAGCAGCTGGACGGACAGCTCCTACAATGAGCAGTTCTTC.

This chain uses TRBV5-1 with TRBJ2-7; 8 nucleotides agree with TRBD1. The V and J ends lost 4 bases and 9 bases, in that order; junction bases with no gene match: 12. Germline V gene lookup returns CDR1 SGHRS and CDR2 YFSETQ. This CDR3 has 14 residues. The CDR3 coding sequence is TGCGCCAGCAGCCAAGGACAGGGCTCAGAGGTGCAGTACTTC. It specifies CASSQGQGSEVQYF. Together with reference TRBV5-1 and TRBJ2-7, the CDR3 gives the full variable domain: KAGVTQTPRYLIKTRGQQVTLSCSPISGHRSVSWYQQTPGQGLQFLFEYFSETQRNKGNFPGRFSGRQFSNSRSEMNVSTLELGDSALYLCASSQGQGSEVQYFGPGTRLTVT.

The chain joins TRBV5-4 to TRBJ2-7, with 7 bases fitting TRBD1. The CDR3 extends over 15 amino acids. CDR1 SGHNT and CDR2 YYREEE come from the germline V gene (reference sequence). The J segment lost 3 bases and the V segment lost 4 bases, leaving 10 bases of the junction unmatched. The CDR3 here is CASSRPTGESYEQYF. In DNA form, the CDR3 reads TGTGCCAGCAGCCGGCCCACAGGGGAGAGCTACGAGCAGTACTTC.

This chain uses TRBV5-8 with TRBJ1-2; D gene unclear. CDR3 size: 13 residues. Germline V gene lookup returns CDR1 SGHTS and CDR2 YDEGEE. V lost 4 bases and J 4 bases, leaving 11 bases between the germline ends. The CDR3 sequence: CASSPPLRYGYTF. The CDR3 DNA reads as TGTGCCAGCAGCCCCCCTCTTCGCTATGGCTACACCTTC.

The rearrangement uses TRBV5-5 and TRBJ2-2; 9 nucleotides agree with TRBD1. This CDR3 has 15 amino acids. With V trimmed by 3 bases and J by 7 bases, 7 bases remained unmatched. Germline loops: CDR1 SGHKS, CDR2 YYEKEE (reference sequence). CDR3 bases: TGTGCCAGCAGCTGGACAGGGGACCGCGGCGGGGAGCTGTTTTTT. Encoded protein: CASSWTGDRGGELFF.

This chain links TRBV5-3 with TRBJ2-3, with 9 bases matching TRBD1. TRBV5-3 is treated as an ORF (open reading frame) with a function not yet certain. Unmatched junction bases numbered 5, after V lost 8 bases and J lost 4 bases. The CDR3 is 13 amino acids. The CDR3 DNA reads as TGTGCCAGCAGCCGGGACAGGGCAGATACGCAGTATTTT. Its protein product is CASSRDRADTQYF.

Details on this clone: Distinct nucleotide sequences in the sample also encode this CDR3. The rearrangement joins TRBV5-1 to TRBJ2-1; 13 bases fit TRBD2. Germline trimming cut 0 bases from V and 3 bases from J; bases unmatched to any gene: 0. This CDR3 comprises 16 residues. Germline V gives CDR1 SGHRS, CDR2 YFSETQ. The CDR3 loop reads CASSLGTSGSYNEQFF. CDR3 nucleotides: TGCGCCAGCAGCTTGGGGACTAGCGGGAGCTACAATGAGCAGTTCTTC.

V gene TRBV11-2 combines with J gene TRBJ2-1, with 11 bases lining up with TRBD2. The CDR3 sequence is 15 residues long. Germline-derived CDR1 and CDR2 are SGHAT and FQNNGV. With V trimmed by 4 bases and J by 5 bases, 4 bases remained unmatched. For the CDR3, the DNA is TGTGCCAGCAGCTGGACTAGCGGGCAGCACAATGAGCAGTTCTTC. It specifies CASSWTSGQHNEQFF. The complete variable domain, with remaining parts taken from reference TRBV11-2 and TRBJ2-1, reads EAGVAQSPRYKIIEKRQSVAFWCNPISGHATLYWYQQILGQGPKLLIQFQNNGVVDDSQLPKDRFSAERLKGVDSTLKIQPAKLEDSAVYLCASSWTSGQHNEQFFGPGTRLTVL.

V gene TRBV7-8 combines with J gene TRBJ2-7, with D unresolved. V lost 1 base, J lost 5 bases, and 18 bases lay in between. This CDR3 contains 16 residues. Germline V gene lookup returns CDR1 SGHVS and CDR2 FQNEAQ. The DNA for the CDR3 is TGTGCCAGCAGCTTAGAGGTGTCACCCCGAGGCCACGAGCAGTACTTC. Protein product: CASSLEVSPRGHEQYF.

The chain recombines TRBV27 with TRBJ2-7; no definite D call. V was cut by 6 bases and J by 7 bases, with 13 bases left in between. CDR1 MNHEY and CDR2 SMNVEV come from the germline V gene (reference sequence). CDR3 size: 12 residues. The DNA of the CDR3 is TGTGCCAGCAGGGAAGCTCTCGGGGAGCAGTACTTC. Translated, it gives CASREALGEQYF.

V gene TRBV5-8 combines with J gene TRBJ2-2; no clear D. V lost 0 bases and J lost 1, with 10 bases in between. The CDR3 covers 16 residues. Germline values: CDR1 SGHTS, CDR2 YDEGEE. CDR3 in amino acids: CASSLVVGMNTGELFF. The CDR3 nucleotides are TGTGCCAGCAGCTTGGTGGTAGGGATGAACACCGGGGAGCTGTTTTTT. Filled out from reference TRBV5-8 and TRBJ2-2, the complete variable domain reads EAGVTQSPTHLIKTRGQQATLRCSPISGHTSVYWYQQALGLGLQFLLWYDEGEERNRGNFPPRFSGRQFPNYSSELNVNALELEDSALYLCASSLVVGMNTGELFFGEGSRLTVL.

This chain's CDR3 is CASSLGTPGLAGVRETQYF. The DNA of the CDR3 is TGCGCCAGCAGCCTCGGTACACCGGGACTAGCGGGAGTTCGGGAGACCCAGTACTTC. V and J are TRBV4-3 and TRBJ2-5, with 14 bases aligning to TRBD2. The J segment lost 5 bases and the V segment lost 4 bases, leaving 15 bases of the junction unmatched. Germline-derived CDR1 and CDR2 are LGHNA and YSLEER. The length of the CDR3 is 19 residues.

This sequence joins TRBV20-1 and TRBJ2-1; D might be TRBD2 (5 bases). With 3 bases removed from V and 9 bases from J, the gap between germline ends came to 9 bases. The CDR3 contains 11 residues. In germline, CDR1 is DFQATT, CDR2 SNEGSKA (reference sequence). The CDR3 DNA is TGCAGTGCTAGGGAGGCAATTGAGCAGTTCTTC. The encoded protein is CSAREAIEQFF.

Remarks on this clone: The sample carries other DNA sequences with the same CDR3. CDR3: CASSPLAEQETQYF. The CDR3, as DNA: TGTGCCAGCTCACCACTAGCGGAACAAGAGACCCAGTACTTC. J is TRBJ2-5 and V is TRBV18; D perhaps matches TRBD2 (6 bases). The CDR3 loop spans 14 amino acids. Trimming shortened V by 1 base and J by 2 bases, and 8 bases separated the two germline ends. Germline-derived CDR1 and CDR2 are KGHSH and LQKENI.

The chain recombines TRBV19 with TRBJ1-2; 7 nucleotides align to TRBD1. Trimming cost V 7 bases and J 5 bases; bases outside gene matches: 4. The CDR3 runs 12 residues. Germline V gene sequence: CDR1 LNHDA, CDR2 SQIVND (reference sequence). CDR3 sequence (DNA): TGTGCCAGTATCACAGGGGCTTATGGCTACACCTTC. It translates to CASITGAYGYTF.

The chain joins TRBV28 to TRBJ2-7; 13 nucleotides match TRBD2. The CDR3 extends over 15 amino acids. Germline-derived CDR1 and CDR2 are MDHEN and SYDVKM. With 3 bases clipped from V and 3 bases from J, the junction kept 2 bases outside the gene matches. As DNA, the CDR3 is TGTGCCAGCAGTTTGGGACTAGCGGGAAACTACGAGCAGTACTTC. Residues: CASSLGLAGNYEQYF.

This clone was found once. V is TRBV25-1 and J is TRBJ2-3; 10 bases line up with TRBD2. CDR3 length: 16 amino acids. V shed 8 bases, J shed 0 bases, and the junction held 8 bases outside the gene matches. Germline CDR1 reads MGHDK; CDR2 reads SYGVNS. CDR3 sequence: CASAEGLAASTDTQYF. The DNA for the CDR3 is TGTGCCAGCGCCGAAGGACTAGCGGCTAGCACAGATACGCAGTATTTT.

The chain recombines TRBV2 with TRBJ2-7, with 9 bases that match TRBD2. V shed 11 bases and J 3 bases; nucleotides not matched to a gene: 11. Germline V CDR1 and CDR2: SNHLY, FYNNEI. The CDR3 spans 14 residues. The CDR3 bases are TGTGCCTCCCAGACGGAGCGGGAGGTCTACGAGCAGTACTTC. As protein: CASQTEREVYEQYF.

The CDR3, as DNA: TGTGCCAGCAGCTTAGCCGCCGACAGGGTGTCCTACGAGCAGTACTTC. Translation: CASSLAADRVSYEQYF. This rearrangement joins TRBV7-2 to TRBJ2-7; TRBD1 matches 7 bases. Per the germline V gene, CDR1 is SGHTA and CDR2 is FQGNSA. The CDR3 runs 16 residues. The trim removed 0 bases at V and 1 base at J, leaving 6 bases unmatched.

V is TRBV6-5 and J is TRBJ2-3; D is uncertain. The V end lost 6 bases, the J end lost 3 bases, and 13 bases lay between the germline ends. This CDR3 is 14 amino acids long. The germline V gene has CDR1 MNHEY and CDR2 SVGAGI. CDR3 protein: CASRTQPSTDTQYF. DNA for the CDR3: TGTGCCAGCAGGACCCAACCGAGTACAGATACGCAGTATTTT.

V gene TRBV5-5 combines with J gene TRBJ2-3; 11 bases match TRBD1. The junction had 9 bases not matched to a gene; V was cut back by 5 bases and J by 4 bases. Germline V gene data show CDR1 as SGHKS and CDR2 as YYEKEE (reference sequence). The CDR3 runs 16 residues. The CDR3 sequence is CASRRTGTGGSDTQYF. The CDR3 coding sequence is TGTGCCAGCAGGAGAACCGGGACAGGGGGGTCAGATACGCAGTATTTT. The variable domain in full, completed from reference TRBV5-5 and TRBJ2-3, reads DAGVTQSPTHLIKTRGQQVTLRCSPISGHKSVSWYQQVLGQGPQFIFQYYEKEERGRGNFPDRFSARQFPNYSSELNVNALLLGDSALYLCASRRTGTGGSDTQYFGPGTRLTVL.

The V call is TRBV28, the J call TRBJ1-2; the D is unclear. V was trimmed by 2 bases and J by 6 bases, leaving 13 bases between them. Germline lookup yields CDR1 MDHEN and CDR2 SYDVKM. The CDR3 loop spans 14 amino acids. CDR3 region: CASSLVGRKDGYTF. CDR3 nucleotide sequence: TGTGCCAGCAGTTTAGTTGGCAGGAAAGATGGCTACACCTTC.

This sequence joins TRBV28 and TRBJ1-1; weak D call: TRBD1 (6 bases). Germline V gives CDR1 MDHEN, CDR2 SYDVKM. Trimming removed 3 bases from V and 0 bases from J, with 11 bases in between. This CDR3 has 15 amino acids. CDR3 amino acids: CASSFYGGVNTEAFF. The CDR3 nucleotides are TGTGCCAGCAGTTTTTATGGGGGCGTGAACACTGAAGCTTTCTTT.

The chain employs TRBV2 and TRBJ2-2; no reliable D call. The V end lost 11 bases, the J end lost 5 bases, and 15 bases lay between the germline ends. CDR1 and CDR2 (germline): SNHLY, FYNNEI. This CDR3 spans 13 amino acids. CDR3 sequence: CARRTDRTGELFF. CDR3 nucleotide sequence: TGTGCCCGAAGAACAGACCGAACCGGGGAGCTGTTTTTT.

This sequence joins TRBV6-6 and TRBJ2-2; D call uncertain. This CDR3 is 12 amino acids long. Germline-derived CDR1 and CDR2 are MNHNY and SVGAGI (reference sequence). The V gene lost 6 bases and the J gene lost 3 bases, with 5 bases spanning the gap. As DNA, the CDR3 is TGTGCCAGCAGCACGGACACCGGGGAGCTGTTTTTT. Encoded protein: CASSTDTGELFF.

The genes are TRBV5-1 and TRBJ2-1, with D hard to call. The CDR3 contains 13 residues. The V gene's germline CDR1 is SGHRS and CDR2 YFSETQ. Trimming stripped 4 bases from V and 6 bases from J, with 11 bases between. In DNA, the CDR3 is TGCGCCAGCAGCCGCGGAACCGTCAATGAGCAGTTCTTC. Its protein is CASSRGTVNEQFF.

This clone has a single count. Other nucleotide sequences in the sample specify the same CDR3. The chain joins TRBV7-9 to TRBJ1-1; D unresolved. V was clipped by 1 base and J by 8 bases, with 11 bases between them. In germline, CDR1 is SEHNR, CDR2 FQNEAQ (reference sequence). The CDR3 length is 13 residues. The CDR3 DNA is TGTGCCAGCAGCTTAGAGGGCGGAGGAGAAGCTTTCTTT. It encodes CASSLEGGGEAFF.

V and J are TRBV5-5 and TRBJ2-7, with no clear D. There are 15 residues in the CDR3. V lost 0 bases to trimming and J lost 6 bases, with 16 bases between them. Per germline, CDR1 SGHKS and CDR2 YYEKEE (reference sequence). The CDR3 DNA sequence: TGTGCCAGCAGCTTGGTGCCAGCAGAGACACGCGAGCAGTACTTC. This codes for CASSLVPAETREQYF.

The J gene is TRBJ2-1, the V gene TRBV5-1, with 10 positions matching TRBD2. Unmatched junction bases numbered 13, after V lost 1 base and J lost 3 bases. CDR1 and CDR2 from the germline V gene are SGHRS and YFSETQ. The CDR3 loop spans 19 amino acids. As DNA, the CDR3 is TGCGCCAGCAGCTTGCCGGATTCTCCCGGGACTAGCGACTACAATGAGCAGTTCTTC. Its translation is CASSLPDSPGTSDYNEQFF.

The rearrangement uses TRBV7-9 and TRBJ2-7; D is perhaps TRBD2 (5 bases). Germline V gives CDR1 SEHNR, CDR2 FQNEAQ (reference sequence). V was pared by 5 bases and J by 5 bases, with 16 bases between. This CDR3 comprises 14 residues. Here the CDR3 reads CASSNSRLPHEQYF. CDR3 bases: TGTGCCAGCAGCAACTCAAGACTACCTCACGAGCAGTACTTC.

This rearrangement joins TRBV19 to TRBJ2-7, with a possible D match to TRBD1 (6 bases). Germline CDR1 LNHDA, CDR2 SQIVND (reference sequence). The CDR3 runs 14 residues. The V end lost 5 bases, the J end lost 2 bases, and 13 bases lay between the germline ends. In nucleotides, the CDR3 is TGTGCCAGTAGTCACAGGACAGAAGCCTACGAGCAGTACTTC. Translating it yields CASSHRTEAYEQYF.